The rows below give T cell receptor beta chains drawn from one sample of a study of response to subunit inactivated influenza vaccine. One entry per CDR3 protein results from TCRdb running MiXCR on the RT-PCR reads. The sample yields hundreds of thousands of distinct CDR3 sequences, approximately 9.9% seen once. The sequences come from PBMCs from blood, collected about 40 days after vaccination. The receptors stem from a man aged 50-59 years who received an inactivated influenza vaccine. The CDR3 runs from the conserved cysteine through the conserved F or W. D genes are given only for firm matches. Rows may omit the clone size; those that give it use once, few, many or a size class.

>few|.|TRBJ2-7|TRBV5-1
CASSRGGAYEQYF
TGCGCCAGCAGCAGGGGGGGGGCCTACGAGCAGTACTTC
>few|TRBD1|TRBJ2-1|TRBV6-1
CASRTGTGGHEQFF
TGTGCCAGCAGAACCGGGACAGGGGGCCATGAGCAGTTCTTC
>.|TRBD2|TRBJ2-1|TRBV9
CASSGGLAGGPRSYNEQFF
TGTGCCAGCAGCGGGGGACTAGCGGGAGGGCCTAGGTCCTACAATGAGCAGTTCTTC
>few|.|TRBJ2-4|TRBV12-3/TRBV12-4
CAIGGKNIQYF
TGTGCCATTGGAGGAAAAAACATTCAGTACTTC
>.|.|TRBJ1-5|TRBV20-1
CSAGLSNQPQHF
TGCAGTGCCGGACTTAGCAATCAGCCCCAGCATTTT
>few|.|TRBJ2-5|TRBV9
CASSVGGRRETQYF
TGTGCCAGCAGCGTAGGTGGGAGGAGGGAGACCCAGTACTTC
>.|TRBD2|TRBJ2-1|TRBV2
CASSVVAGAYNEQFF
TGTGCCAGCAGTGTTGTAGCGGGAGCCTACAATGAGCAGTTCTTC
>few|.|TRBJ2-2|TRBV7-2
CASRDVNTGELFF
TGTGCCAGCAGGGATGTGAACACCGGGGAGCTGTTTTTT
>few|.|TRBJ2-1|TRBV4-3
CASSQDRAAHNEQFF
TGCGCCAGCAGCCAAGACAGGGCAGCGCACAATGAGCAGTTCTTC
>many|.|TRBJ2-7|TRBV7-9
CASSLSQDHYEQYF
TGTGCCAGCAGCTTATCACAGGACCACTACGAGCAGTACTTC
>.|TRBD1|TRBJ1-3|TRBV6-5
CASSSPTGRESGNTIYF
TGTGCCAGCAGTTCCCCGACAGGGCGTGAATCTGGAAACACCATATATTTT
>few|TRBD2|TRBJ2-2|TRBV4-3
CASSQTPPSGTYTGELFF
TGCGCCAGCAGCCAGACCCCTCCCAGCGGGACTTACACCGGGGAGCTGTTTTTT
>.|TRBD2|TRBJ2-3|TRBV6-2/TRBV6-3
CASTPWTRDSTDTQYF
TGTGCCAGCACCCCGTGGACTAGAGACAGCACAGATACGCAGTATTTT
>.|TRBD2|TRBJ2-3|TRBV11-2
CASSLGTSGSLTSGTDTQYF
TGTGCCAGCAGCTTAGGGACTAGCGGGAGCTTAACTTCTGGGACAGATACGCAGTATTTT
>many|.|TRBJ2-2|TRBV6-2/TRBV6-3
CASSPGFYTGELFF
TGTGCCAGCAGTCCCGGATTCTACACCGGGGAGCTGTTTTTT
>many|.|TRBJ2-7|TRBV5-1
CASSLERNSYEQYF
TGCGCCAGCAGCTTGGAGCGGAACTCCTACGAGCAGTACTTC
>many|.|TRBJ1-2|TRBV12-3/TRBV12-4
CASSRDSYGYTF
TGTGCCAGCAGTCGCGACAGCTATGGCTACACCTTC
>many|.|TRBJ2-5|TRBV6-2/TRBV6-3
CASIAAESIQETQYF
TGTGCCAGCATTGCGGCAGAAAGCATCCAAGAGACCCAGTACTTC
>.|.|TRBJ1-5|TRBV12-3/TRBV12-4
CASSFLPGLNQPQHF
TGTGCCAGCAGTTTTCTACCGGGACTAAATCAGCCCCAGCATTTT
>many|TRBD2|TRBJ2-7|TRBV29-1
CSVGAGGVEQYF
TGCAGCGTTGGGGCGGGAGGTGTCGAGCAGTACTTC
>.|TRBD1|TRBJ2-7|TRBV3-1
CASSQRGQSNEQYF
TGTGCCAGCAGCCAAAGGGGGCAGTCCAACGAGCAGTACTTC
>many|.|TRBJ2-1|TRBV29-1
CSHGGVRNEQFF
TGCAGCCATGGCGGGGTGCGGAATGAGCAGTTCTTC
>many|.|TRBJ1-5|TRBV7-2
CASSLGQVSNQPQHF
TGTGCCAGCAGCTTAGGCCAGGTTAGCAATCAGCCCCAGCATTTT
>many|.|TRBJ2-1|TRBV7-2
CASSLEHSRYNEQFF
TGTGCCAGCAGCTTAGAACACTCGCGGTACAATGAGCAGTTCTTC
>many|.|TRBJ1-3|TRBV12-3/TRBV12-4
CASSATPTIYF
TGTGCCAGCAGTGCCACTCCCACCATATATTTT
>many|TRBD1|TRBJ1-1|TRBV15
CATSYRTGGLNTEAFF
TGTGCCACCAGCTACAGGACAGGTGGCCTGAACACTGAAGCTTTCTTT
>few|.|TRBJ2-2|TRBV7-3
CASGTGPGELFF
TGTGCCAGCGGAACGGGTCCCGGGGAGCTGTTTTTT
>.|.|TRBJ1-1|TRBV7-2
CASSLNRVGSTEAFF
TGTGCCAGCAGCCTAAACAGGGTGGGGAGCACTGAAGCTTTCTTT
>.|.|TRBJ1-5|TRBV2
CASWMEYGQPQHF
TGTGCCAGCTGGATGGAATATGGTCAGCCCCAGCATTTT
>.|.|TRBJ2-1|TRBV6-2/TRBV6-3
CASSYSKGVYEQFF
TGTGCCAGCAGTTACTCCAAAGGGGTGTATGAGCAGTTCTTC
>few|.|TRBJ2-3|TRBV20-1
CSARWATDTQYF
TGCAGTGCTAGATGGGCAACAGATACGCAGTATTTT
>.|TRBD1|TRBJ2-2|TRBV18
CASSLHGQGALTGELFF
TGTGCCAGCTCACTTCATGGACAGGGGGCCCTCACCGGGGAGCTGTTTTTT
>many|.|TRBJ1-1|TRBV12-3/TRBV12-4
CASSLSWTVTNTEAFF
TGTGCCAGCAGTTTATCTTGGACGGTGACAAACACTGAAGCTTTCTTT
>few|.|TRBJ2-2|TRBV6-2/TRBV6-3
CASRFRTNTGELFF
TGTGCCAGCAGATTCCGGACCAACACCGGGGAGCTGTTTTTT
>.|.|TRBJ1-6|TRBV20-1
CSARDRGWGSSSPLHF
TGCAGTGCTAGAGACCGGGGTTGGGGATCTAGTTCACCCCTCCACTTT
>.|.|TRBJ2-1|TRBV9
CASSVTPRDNAQFF
TGTGCCAGCAGCGTAACTCCTCGGGACAATGCGCAGTTCTTC
>.|.|TRBJ2-5|TRBV12-3/TRBV12-4
CASSARGRAEETQYF
TGTGCCAGCAGTGCGAGGGGGAGGGCCGAAGAGACCCAGTACTTC
>few|.|TRBJ2-7|TRBV12-3/TRBV12-4
CASTVSIGNEQYF
TGTGCCAGTACGGTCAGCATCGGTAACGAGCAGTACTTC
>many|TRBD1|TRBJ2-7|TRBV2
CASRRQGVDEQYF
TGTGCCAGCAGAAGACAGGGGGTAGACGAGCAGTACTTC
>few|.|TRBJ1-1|TRBV20-1
CSASHTLAQPAAFF
TGCAGTGCCAGTCATACCCTGGCTCAGCCGGCCGCTTTCTTT
>.|.|TRBJ2-3|TRBV20-1
CSARPRSPTLTFSSTDTQYF
TGCAGTGCTAGACCTCGATCCCCCACCCTTACATTCAGCAGTACAGATACGCAGTATTTT
>few|TRBD1|TRBJ2-7|TRBV20-1
CSATDRGYAYEQYF
TGCAGTGCTACGGACAGGGGTTATGCCTACGAGCAGTACTTC
>.|.|TRBJ2-5|TRBV4-3
CASSQGYGGQETQYF
TGCGCCAGCAGCCAAGGGTACGGGGGCCAAGAGACCCAGTACTTC
>few|TRBD2|TRBJ2-3|TRBV10-2
CASSESGSAGGPKGTDTQYF
TGCGCCAGCAGTGAGTCCGGTTCAGCGGGGGGGCCTAAGGGCACAGATACGCAGTATTTT
>few|TRBD2|TRBJ2-7|TRBV15
CATSRVGASGGTYEQYF
TGTGCCACCAGCAGAGTCGGGGCTAGCGGGGGCACCTACGAGCAGTACTTC
>few|TRBD2|TRBJ2-1|TRBV5-6
CASSLFSGRVRFF
TGTGCCAGCAGCCTATTTAGCGGGAGGGTGCGGTTCTTC
>.|TRBD1|TRBJ2-7|TRBV4-3
CASSQDLGTGNEQYF
TGCGCCAGCAGCCAAGATTTAGGGACAGGGAACGAGCAGTACTTC